The 18 T cell receptor beta chains below come from one sample, sequenced in a study of Ad26.COV2.S vaccination and SARS-CoV-2 variants. As to treatment: some 19 received Ad26.COV2.S at low or high dose, single or two shots; 5 received placebo; per-sample allocation not given. Repertoires come from day 63 after the first vaccine or placebo injection. The protocol was immunoSEQ multiplex PCR, while the TCRdb copy is restricted to in-frame clones and leaves out a portion. The sample contains a few hundred thousand clones, around nine tenths of which appear only once. This sample comprised peripheral blood, obtained in a trial of Ad26.COV2.S vaccine versus placebo. The receptors derive from a person aged 18-65 years who received the Ad26.COV2.S COVID-19 vaccine or a placebo.

The V gene is TRBV6-2 or TRBV6-3, the J gene TRBJ1-5, with TRBD1 matching over 8 bases. The V segment lost 2 bases and the J segment 0 bases; nucleotides outside the gene matches: 9. Germline V gene sequence: CDR1 MNHEY, CDR2 SVGEGT. The CDR3 is made up of 18 amino acids. The CDR3, as DNA: TGTGCCAGCAGTTACGTGCGGGACAGGAGTTATAGCAATCAGCCCCAGCATTTT. This sequence encodes CASSYVRDRSYSNQPQHF.

The chain has TRBV5-8 and TRBJ2-1; 8 nucleotides agree with TRBD2. Germline values: CDR1 SGHTS, CDR2 YDEGEE. The V gene end was trimmed by 4 bases and the J gene end by 6 bases; junction bases not matched to a gene: 6. This CDR3 region has 14 residues. CDR3 residues: CASSLPGGGNEQFF. In DNA, the CDR3 is TGTGCCAGCAGCCTTCCGGGGGGGGGCAATGAGCAGTTCTTC. Filled out from reference TRBV5-8 and TRBJ2-1, the complete variable domain reads EAGVTQSPTHLIKTRGQQATLRCSPISGHTSVYWYQQALGLGLQFLLWYDEGEERNRGNFPPRFSGRQFPNYSSELNVNALELEDSALYLCASSLPGGGNEQFFGPGTRLTVL.

The V call is TRBV5-1, the J call TRBJ2-1; 10 nucleotides align to TRBD2. Germline-derived CDR1 and CDR2 are SGHRS and YFSETQ. V shed 2 bases, J shed 10 bases, and the junction held 15 bases outside the gene matches. CDR3 size: 17 residues. The chain's CDR3 is CASSLFQAGGPSGEQFF. CDR3 bases: TGCGCCAGCAGCTTATTCCAAGCGGGAGGGCCCTCTGGGGAGCAGTTCTTC.

This clone is a singleton in its sample. This chain links TRBV11-2 with TRBJ1-4; possibly TRBD1 for D (6 bases). This CDR3 region has 14 residues. Germline V gene sequence: CDR1 SGHAT, CDR2 FQNNGV. V lost 2 bases to trimming and J lost 8 bases, with 12 bases between them. The chain's CDR3 is CASSLFRGKEKLFF. The CDR3 DNA sequence: TGTGCCAGCAGCTTATTTAGGGGGAAGGAAAAACTGTTTTTT.

J is TRBJ2-2 and V is TRBV3-1 (or the pseudogene TRBV3-2), with 16 positions matching TRBD2. V gave up 4 bases and J gave up 6 bases; unmatched junction bases: 2. CDR3 size: 16 residues. The germline V gene encodes CDR1 LGHDT and CDR2 YNNKEL (reference sequence). CDR3 DNA sequence: TGTGCCAGCAGCCTAGGGACTAGCGGGAGGGCCGGGGAGCTGTTTTTT. Its protein product is CASSLGTSGRAGELFF.

V and J are TRBV25-1 and TRBJ1-2; 8 nucleotides line up with TRBD1. After removal of 3 bases from V and 10 bases from J, the junction contained 4 bases not matched to a gene. This CDR3 contains 12 residues. Germline V gives CDR1 MGHDK, CDR2 SYGVNS. CDR3 DNA: TGTGCCAGCAGTGACCCAGGGGGCGACTACACCTTC. Translated: CASSDPGGDYTF.

This chain uses TRBV19 with TRBJ2-1; possibly TRBD2 for D (6 bases). Germline V CDR1 and CDR2: LNHDA, SQIVND (reference sequence). The CDR3 totals 15 residues. Between the trimmed V and J ends, which lost 3 bases and 4 bases, there was a span of 13 bases. In DNA form, the CDR3 reads TGTGCCAGTAGTATTTCAGCGGGCGCGTACAATGAGCAGTTCTTC. It specifies CASSISAGAYNEQFF.

The chain links TRBV6-5 to TRBJ2-1; possibly TRBD1 for D (5 bases). V dropped 11 bases and J dropped 0 bases, with 14 bases sitting between them. Germline assignment: CDR1 MNHEY and CDR2 SVGAGI. This CDR3 has 14 amino acids. CDR3 loop: CAGASVSSYNEQFF. The CDR3 DNA sequence: TGTGCCGGGGCCTCGGTGAGCTCCTACAATGAGCAGTTCTTC.

This rearrangement joins TRBV9 to TRBJ1-1; D gene uncertain. The ends were cut back, 3 bases at V and 2 bases at J, with 5 bases in the middle. The CDR3 length is 12 residues. Germline assignment: CDR1 SGDLS and CDR2 YYNGEE. CDR3 loop: CASSGGNTEAFF. Written as DNA, the CDR3 is TGTGCCAGCAGCGGGGGAAACACTGAAGCTTTCTTT.

This rearrangement joins TRBV7-3 to TRBJ2-3; D possibly matches TRBD1 or TRBD2 (6 bases each). The CDR3 has 15 residues. Germline-derived CDR1 and CDR2 are SGHTA and FQGTGA. With 5 bases removed from V and 1 base from J, the gap between germline ends came to 13 bases. Written as DNA, the CDR3 is TGTGCCAGCAGCGTCCGGAGGGGGGGCACAGATACGCAGTATTTT. This sequence encodes CASSVRRGGTDTQYF.

J is TRBJ1-1 and V is TRBV10-3; the match to TRBD1 covers 7 bases. V shed 5 bases, J shed 4 bases, and the junction held 4 bases outside the gene matches. Germline V CDR1 and CDR2: ENHRY, SYGVKD. This CDR3 region has 13 residues. The CDR3 is CAISYDRATEAFF. The CDR3, as DNA: TGTGCCATCAGTTACGACAGGGCCACTGAAGCTTTCTTT.

The chain uses TRBV19 and TRBJ2-7; 8 bases are shared with TRBD1. Per germline, CDR1 LNHDA and CDR2 SQIVND (reference sequence). V trimming: 3 bases; J trimming: 1 base; junction bases outside the gene matches: 2. The CDR3 loop spans 14 amino acids. The chain's CDR3 is CASSIHRGSYEQYV. CDR3 DNA sequence: TGTGCCAGTAGTATTCACAGGGGGTCCTACGAGCAGTACGTC.

The V gene is TRBV5-6, the J gene TRBJ1-2; 8 bases are a match to TRBD1. The CDR3 has 13 residues. Germline CDR1 reads SGHDT; CDR2 reads YYEEEE. J gave up 6 bases and V 4 bases, and 5 bases lay outside the gene matches. The CDR3 protein is CASSPMTGDGYTF. The CDR3 bases are TGTGCCAGCAGCCCGATGACAGGGGATGGCTACACCTTC.

The gene calls are TRBV6-5 and TRBJ2-7; 11 nucleotides agree with TRBD2. This CDR3 is 15 amino acids long. From germline, CDR1 is MNHEY and CDR2 SVGAGI. V was clipped by 5 bases and J by 5 bases; unmatched bases: 8. CDR3 DNA sequence: TGTGCCAGCAGTCCCAGACTAGCGGGGAGCAACGAGCAGTACTTC. Amino acids: CASSPRLAGSNEQYF.

This chain links TRBV5-1 with TRBJ2-1; 7 nucleotides align to TRBD2. Germline V CDR1 and CDR2: SGHRS, YFSETQ. The CDR3 contains 14 residues. The V gene end was trimmed by 5 bases and the J gene end by 3 bases; junction bases not matched to a gene: 5. The CDR3 here is CASSQRDRYNEQFF. The CDR3 coding sequence is TGCGCCAGCAGTCAGCGGGATCGCTACAATGAGCAGTTCTTC. Supplemented by reference TRBV5-1 and TRBJ2-1, the full variable domain reads KAGVTQTPRYLIKTRGQQVTLSCSPISGHRSVSWYQQTPGQGLQFLFEYFSETQRNKGNFPGRFSGRQFSNSRSEMNVSTLELGDSALYLCASSQRDRYNEQFFGPGTRLTVL.

The genes are TRBV5-6 and TRBJ2-6; 11 bases map to TRBD2. CDR1 is SGHDT, CDR2 YYEEEE, per germline. With V trimmed by 7 bases and J by 2 bases, 8 bases remained unmatched. The CDR3 covers 17 residues. The CDR3 DNA is TGTGCCAGCTACGTCCTAGCGGGAGGTGCTGGGGCCAACGTCCTGACTTTC. Its translation is CASYVLAGGAGANVLTF.

The rearrangement joins TRBV27 to TRBJ1-1, with TRBD1 matching over 7 bases. The junction had 21 bases not matched to a gene; V was cut back by 5 bases and J by 3 bases. Germline CDR1 is MNHEY and CDR2 is SMNVEV (reference sequence). The CDR3 spans 19 residues. CDR3 in DNA: TGTGCCAGCAGTCCCCTAGGGTCGAGGAGGGGGCCGGGGGACACTGAAGCTTTCTTT. Amino acids: CASSPLGSRRGPGDTEAFF.

The chain uses TRBV18 and TRBJ2-1; TRBD2 matches at 8 bases. The V segment lost 7 bases and the J segment 9 bases; nucleotides outside the gene matches: 5. Germline V gene data show CDR1 as KGHSH and CDR2 as LQKENI. The CDR3 runs to 12 residues. CDR3 residues: CASWDRGGEQFF. The CDR3, as DNA: TGTGCCAGCTGGGACCGGGGGGGTGAGCAGTTCTTC.